Detailed here is one T cell receptor beta chain. The target antigen is unknown. The source of the sample is a study of identical twins. V gave up 6 bases and J gave up 5 bases; unmatched junction bases: 6. CDR3 length: 14 amino acids. Germline V lookup: CDR1 ENHRY, CDR2 SYGVKD. Study results and limitations: Shared out-of-frame alpha sequences (those common to twins) showed excess low generation probability.

TCRdb reprocessed the 5' RACE reads with MiXCR, giving one entry per CDR3 protein. The table includes some 1,700,000 distinct CDR3 sequences, under 35% detected once. V and J are TRBV10-3 and TRBJ2-1; 8 bases are shared with TRBD2. The receptor comes from a newborn girl in good health. The source material was cord blood. The CDR3 here is CAIRGGGRDNEQFF. The CDR3 DNA reads as TGTGCCATCAGAGGCGGGGGGCGCGACAATGAGCAGTTCTTC.